This T cell receptor beta chain was sequenced for a study of blood T cell repertoires in COVID-19. Background on the study: COVID-19 samples, acute and convalescent, were from the United States, Italy and Spain. In each case, the material was cDNA or gDNA derived from T cells, B-cell-depleted T cells, or PBMCs.

Germline V gives CDR1 MNHNS, CDR2 SASEGT. The CDR3 is 13 residues long. V dropped 3 bases and J dropped 8 bases, with 10 bases sitting between them. Authors' data handling: Researchers report that nucleated cell counts were estimated from reference gene primer amplification. The method was immunoSEQ multiplex PCR; TCRdb's version includes in-frame clones alone and lacks a portion of them. V, J and clone size are taken as reported in that table, and D and trimming were inferred from the DNA itself. The sample includes 200,000 to 250,000 clones, roughly 88% of them seen just once. The chain employs TRBV6-1 and TRBJ1-4, with D possibly matching TRBD1 (5 bases). The sample taken for sequencing was peripheral blood. This clonotype originated in a woman older than 75 with COVID-19, enrolled during active disease. In nucleotides, the CDR3 is TGTGCCAGCAGTGATCAGGGCCGGGAAAAACTGTTTTTT. This encodes CASSDQGREKLFF.